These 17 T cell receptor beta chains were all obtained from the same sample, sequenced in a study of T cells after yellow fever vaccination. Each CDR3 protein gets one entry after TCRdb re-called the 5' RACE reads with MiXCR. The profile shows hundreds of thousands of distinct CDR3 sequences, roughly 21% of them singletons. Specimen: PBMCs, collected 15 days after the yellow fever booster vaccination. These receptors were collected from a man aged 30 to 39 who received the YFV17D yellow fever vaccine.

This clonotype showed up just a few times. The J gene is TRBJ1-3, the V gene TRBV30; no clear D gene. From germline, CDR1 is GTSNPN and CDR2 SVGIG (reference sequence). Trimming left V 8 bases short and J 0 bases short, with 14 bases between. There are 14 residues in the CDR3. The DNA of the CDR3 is TGTGCCCGAGAGGAGATGAACTCTGGAAACACCATATATTTT. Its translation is CAREEMNSGNTIYF. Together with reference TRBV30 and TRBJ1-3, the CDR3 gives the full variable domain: SQTIHQWPATLVQPVGSPLSLECTVEGTSNPNLYWYRQAAGRGLQLLFYSVGIGQISSEVPQNLSASRPQDRQFILSSKKLLLSDSGFYLCAREEMNSGNTIYFGEGSWLTVV.

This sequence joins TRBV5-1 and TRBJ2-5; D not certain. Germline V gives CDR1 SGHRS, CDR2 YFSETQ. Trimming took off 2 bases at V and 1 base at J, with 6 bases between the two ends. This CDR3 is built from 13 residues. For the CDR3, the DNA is TGCGCCAGCAGCTTCATGTTCCAAGAGACCCAGTACTTC. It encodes CASSFMFQETQYF.

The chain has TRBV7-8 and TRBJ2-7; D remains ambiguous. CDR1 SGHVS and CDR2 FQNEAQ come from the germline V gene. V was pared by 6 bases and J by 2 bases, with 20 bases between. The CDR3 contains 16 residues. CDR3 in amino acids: CASSMWSGSETYEQYF. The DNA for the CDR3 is TGTGCCAGCAGTATGTGGTCGGGTTCCGAAACCTACGAGCAGTACTTC.

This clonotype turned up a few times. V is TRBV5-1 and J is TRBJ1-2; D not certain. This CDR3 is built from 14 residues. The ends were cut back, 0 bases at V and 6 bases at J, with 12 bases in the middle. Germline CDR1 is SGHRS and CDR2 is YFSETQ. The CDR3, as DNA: TGCGCCAGCAGCTTGGAGGCTGCCGGCCATGGCTACACCTTC. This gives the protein CASSLEAAGHGYTF.

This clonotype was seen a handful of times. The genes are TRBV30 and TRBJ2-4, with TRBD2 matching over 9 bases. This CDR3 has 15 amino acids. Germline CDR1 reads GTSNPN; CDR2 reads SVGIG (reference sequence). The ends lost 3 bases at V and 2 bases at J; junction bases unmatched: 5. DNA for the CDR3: TGTGCCTGGAGCGGACTAGCGCTTTCCAAAAACATTCAGTACTTC. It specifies CAWSGLALSKNIQYF.

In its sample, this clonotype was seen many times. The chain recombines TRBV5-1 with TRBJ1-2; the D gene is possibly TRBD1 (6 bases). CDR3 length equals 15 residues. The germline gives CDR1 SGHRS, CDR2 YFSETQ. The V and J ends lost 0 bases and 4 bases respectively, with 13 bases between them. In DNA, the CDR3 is TGCGCCAGCAGCTTGGGGGCAGGACAGCCCTATGGCTACACCTTC. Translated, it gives CASSLGAGQPYGYTF.

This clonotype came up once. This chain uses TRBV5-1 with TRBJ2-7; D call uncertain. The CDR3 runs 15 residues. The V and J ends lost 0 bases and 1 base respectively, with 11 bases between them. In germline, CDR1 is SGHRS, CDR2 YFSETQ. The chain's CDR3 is CASSLGPESSYEQYF. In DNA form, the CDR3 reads TGCGCCAGCAGCTTGGGTCCGGAATCGTCCTACGAGCAGTACTTC.

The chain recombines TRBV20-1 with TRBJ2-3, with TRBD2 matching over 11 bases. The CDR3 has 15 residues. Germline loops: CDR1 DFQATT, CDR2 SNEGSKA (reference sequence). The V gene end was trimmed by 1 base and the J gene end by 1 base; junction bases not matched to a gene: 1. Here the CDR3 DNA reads TGCAGTGCTAGAGGTAGCGGGAGGGGCACAGATACGCAGTATTTT. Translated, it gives CSARGSGRGTDTQYF.

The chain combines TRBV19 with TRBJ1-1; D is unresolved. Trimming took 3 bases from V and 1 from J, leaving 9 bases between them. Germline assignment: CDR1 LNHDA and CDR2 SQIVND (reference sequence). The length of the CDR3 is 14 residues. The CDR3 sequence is CASSMVAGNTEAFF. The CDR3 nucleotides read TGTGCCAGTAGTATGGTAGCCGGGAACACTGAAGCTTTCTTT.

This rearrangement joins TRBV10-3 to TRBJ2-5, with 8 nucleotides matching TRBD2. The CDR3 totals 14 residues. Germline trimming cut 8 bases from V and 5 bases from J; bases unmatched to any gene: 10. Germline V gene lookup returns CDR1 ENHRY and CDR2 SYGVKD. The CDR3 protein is CAIGGLGSRETQYF. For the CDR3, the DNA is TGTGCCATCGGGGGACTAGGGTCCCGGGAGACCCAGTACTTC.

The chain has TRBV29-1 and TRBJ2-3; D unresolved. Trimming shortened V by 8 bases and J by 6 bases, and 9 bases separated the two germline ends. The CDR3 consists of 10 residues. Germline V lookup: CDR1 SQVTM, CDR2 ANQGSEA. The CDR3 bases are TGCAGCATTTACATCGATACGCAGTATTTT. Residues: CSIYIDTQYF.

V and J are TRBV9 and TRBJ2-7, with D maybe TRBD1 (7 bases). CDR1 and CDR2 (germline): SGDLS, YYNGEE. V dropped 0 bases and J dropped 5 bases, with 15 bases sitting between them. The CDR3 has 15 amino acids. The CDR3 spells CASSVEGQGGHEQYF. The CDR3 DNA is TGTGCCAGCAGCGTAGAAGGGCAGGGGGGCCACGAGCAGTACTTC.

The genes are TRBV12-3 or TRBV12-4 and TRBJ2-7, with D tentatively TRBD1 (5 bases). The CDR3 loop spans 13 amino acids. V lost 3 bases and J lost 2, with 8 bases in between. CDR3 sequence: CASSFDRTYEQYF. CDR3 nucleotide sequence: TGTGCCAGCAGTTTCGACAGAACCTACGAGCAGTACTTC.

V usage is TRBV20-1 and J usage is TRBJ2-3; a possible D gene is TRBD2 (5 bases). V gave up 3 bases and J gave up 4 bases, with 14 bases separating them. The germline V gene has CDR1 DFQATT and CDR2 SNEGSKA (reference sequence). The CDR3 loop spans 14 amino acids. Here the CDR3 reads CSARGSESADTQYF. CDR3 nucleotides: TGCAGTGCTAGGGGTAGCGAAAGTGCAGATACGCAGTATTTT.

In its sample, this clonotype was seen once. This CDR3 reads CSARGLAINEQFF. Written as DNA, the CDR3 is TGCAGTGCTAGAGGACTAGCTATCAATGAGCAGTTCTTC. The chain links TRBV20-1 to TRBJ2-1; 7 bases line up with TRBD2. CDR1 is DFQATT, CDR2 SNEGSKA, per germline (reference sequence). V was clipped by 1 base and J by 6 bases; unmatched bases: 3. CDR3 length: 13 amino acids.

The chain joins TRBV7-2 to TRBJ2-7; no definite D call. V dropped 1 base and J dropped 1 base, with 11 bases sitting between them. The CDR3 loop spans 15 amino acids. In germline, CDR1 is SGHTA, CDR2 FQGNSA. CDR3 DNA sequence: TGTGCCAGCAGCTTAGGTTCAGCCAGATCCTACGAGCAGTACTTC. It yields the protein CASSLGSARSYEQYF.

CDR3 protein: CSALRRRIKPDTQYF. The CDR3 DNA is TGCAGTGCCCTTAGGAGGAGAATAAAGCCAGATACGCAGTATTTT. The chain uses TRBV20-1 and TRBJ2-3; D is perhaps TRBD2 (5 bases). V was cut by 6 bases and J by 4 bases, with 20 bases left in between. This CDR3 region has 15 residues. Germline-derived CDR1 and CDR2 are DFQATT and SNEGSKA (reference sequence).